This TCR beta chain stems from a study of T-cell memory formation after mild COVID-19. General study results and limits: Mostly located in CM and EM were contracting CD4+ clones, with contracting CD8+ clones located in EMRA.

A remark on this clonotype: As yet, its antigen is unknown.

TCRdb used MiXCR to reprocess the 5' RACE reads, holding one entry per CDR3 protein. This sample has fewer than 650,000 distinct CDR3 sequences, with 17% found just once. The V and J ends lost 6 bases and 4 bases, in that order; junction bases with no gene match: 8. The CDR3 is 15 amino acids. This receptor was taken from an adult woman who had mild COVID-19 (a few samples of this study predate the infection). Cell type and time point are not known. Sequencing was performed on PBMCs or a T cell subset sorted from them (not recorded which). The chain couples TRBV12-3 or TRBV12-4 to TRBJ1-2; 10 bases match TRBD1. CDR3 residues: CASSPDRGRPYGYTF. In DNA, the CDR3 is TGTGCCAGCAGCCCCGACAGGGGGCGGCCCTATGGCTACACCTTC.